This T cell receptor (beta chain) is from a study of technical replicates of blood from a handful of donors (dated 2017 in TCRdb). Libraries were built with the immunoSEQ multiplex PCR assay. The clones in this table, taken by TCRdb from immuneACCESS, are in-frame only. Not every clone is retained; where verified, under half of the shortfall comes from an unresolved V gene, and the cause of the rest is unknown. The sample contains around 84,000 clones, just over 90% of them found a single time. The ten largest clones represent 0.25% of the sample. A remark on this clone: Its antigen is currently not known. The sample holds no much larger clone one base away, and base qualities are not on file.

V loses 5 bases at its end and J loses 4 bases; junction bases beyond the gene matches: 7. From a lookup of the germline V gene (reference sequence), CDR1 and CDR2 are MNHEY and SMNVEV. The cysteine opens and the phenylalanine closes a CDR3 of 15 amino acids. The entry retains the CDR3 DNA only, 45 bases that are in frame from base 1. The sequence was collected from a human donor in good health. The sequenced material came from T cells isolated from PBMCs. This sequence uses TRBV27 and TRBJ1-2, and TRBD1 matches 10 of the central bases. The DNA reads as follows: TGTGCCAGCAGTCTTGGACAGGGGGTCGCCTATGGCTACACCTTC. This translates into CASSLGQGVAYGYTF.